A single sample gave rise to the 32 T cell receptor beta chains below, sequenced in a study of T cell responses to AZD1222 COVID-19 vaccine. Method: immunoSEQ multiplex PCR; TCRdb's copy keeps in-frame clones and lacks some. Of about 130,000 clones listed, more than 85% are singletons. Sequencing used peripheral blood, obtained on day 0 of AZD1222 vaccination. The receptors here all came from an adult in good health.

This clone was counted once. The V and J genes are TRBV27 and TRBJ1-2, with 7 bases that match TRBD1. CDR3 length equals 14 residues. Germline-derived CDR1 and CDR2 are MNHEY and SMNVEV (reference sequence). The junction had 7 bases not matched to a gene; V was cut back by 4 bases and J by 5 bases. Here the CDR3 reads CASSSTGQEYGYTF. CDR3 DNA sequence: TGTGCCAGCAGTTCGACAGGGCAGGAGTATGGCTACACCTTC.

The chain links TRBV25-1 to TRBJ2-7, with D perhaps TRBD1 or TRBD2 (5 bases each). This CDR3 is 13 amino acids long. The germline V and J ends were trimmed by 2 bases and 7 bases, with 12 bases remaining between them. Germline-derived CDR1 and CDR2 are MGHDK and SYGVNS. CDR3 bases: TGTGCCAGCAGTGAAGAAGGGGAGAGGGAGCAGTACTTC. Its translation is CASSEEGEREQYF.

This chain joins TRBV27 and TRBJ1-2; D is possibly TRBD1 (5 bases). Trimming took 0 bases from V and 4 from J, leaving 9 bases between them. Looked up from germline, CDR1 is MNHEY and CDR2 is SMNVEV (reference sequence). The CDR3 is 14 amino acids. CDR3 sequence (DNA): TGTGCCAGCAGTTTATCTATCAGGGCCTATGGCTACACCTTC. This gives the protein CASSLSIRAYGYTF.

The rearrangement links TRBV7-2 to TRBJ1-2, with a weak D call TRBD1 (5 bases). Germline lookup yields CDR1 SGHTA and CDR2 FQGNSA. V lost 1 base and J 8 bases, leaving 14 bases between the germline ends. CDR3 size: 14 residues. This chain's CDR3 is CASSLGWSGSGYTF. The CDR3, as DNA: TGTGCCAGCAGCTTAGGTTGGTCAGGGAGCGGCTACACCTTC.

V is TRBV5-5 and J is TRBJ1-2; TRBD1 is a possible D gene (6 bases). This CDR3 spans 15 amino acids. Trimming shortened V by 2 bases and J by 2 bases, and 13 bases separated the two germline ends. Germline V gene sequence: CDR1 SGHKS, CDR2 YYEKEE (reference sequence). CDR3 sequence reads: CASSFQQGLNYGYTF. The CDR3 region has the DNA TGTGCCAGCAGCTTTCAACAGGGATTAAACTATGGCTACACCTTC.

The V call is TRBV23-1, the J call TRBJ2-7; the match to TRBD1 covers 8 bases. TRBV23-1 is an ORF; its function is uncertain. The CDR3 is 16 amino acids. Losses at the gene ends were 7 bases for V and 0 bases for J; bases not matched to a gene: 11. CDR3 protein: CASIKGRTGSSYEQYF. The CDR3 nucleotides read TGCGCCAGCATCAAAGGGAGGACAGGGAGCTCCTACGAGCAGTACTTC.

V usage is TRBV19 and J usage is TRBJ2-7, with 10 bases fitting TRBD2. The J segment lost 2 bases and the V segment lost 5 bases, leaving 6 bases of the junction unmatched. The CDR3 spans 15 residues. The germline CDR1 and CDR2 sequences are LNHDA and SQIVND (reference sequence). The CDR3 here is CASSPWTSGTYEQYF. The CDR3 DNA reads as TGTGCCAGTAGTCCATGGACTAGCGGAACCTACGAGCAGTACTTC.

The chain recombines TRBV5-6 with TRBJ2-5; D gene unclear. CDR3 length: 13 amino acids. Trimming took off 2 bases at V and 0 bases at J, with 5 bases between the two ends. Germline V gene lookup returns CDR1 SGHDT and CDR2 YYEEEE. The CDR3 reads CASSFPDQETQYF. In nucleotides, the CDR3 is TGTGCCAGCAGCTTCCCAGACCAAGAGACCCAGTACTTC.

This clone was seen only once. The V gene is TRBV6-1, the J gene TRBJ2-2; no clear D. This CDR3 is 14 amino acids long. Trimming took 3 bases from V and 2 from J, leaving 7 bases between them. Per the germline V gene, CDR1 is MNHNS and CDR2 is SASEGT. CDR3 loop: CASSDRRNTGELFF. The CDR3 bases are TGTGCCAGCAGTGATCGGAGAAACACCGGGGAGCTGTTTTTT.

A remark on this clone: This sample also contains other DNA sequences that code for the same CDR3. The gene calls are TRBV7-6 and TRBJ1-1; D remains unclear. The germline V and J ends were trimmed by 1 base and 1 base, with 7 bases remaining between them. CDR3 size: 14 residues. Germline loops: CDR1 SGHVS, CDR2 FNYEAQ. CDR3 sequence reads: CASSLGAPNTEAFF. DNA of the CDR3: TGTGCCAGCAGCTTAGGGGCCCCGAACACTGAAGCTTTCTTT. Variable domain in full (rest from reference TRBV7-6 and TRBJ1-1): GAGVSQSPRYKVTKRGQDVALRCDPISGHVSLYWYRQALGQGPEFLTYFNYEAQQDKSGLPNDRFSAERPEGSISTLTIQRTEQRDSAMYRCASSLGAPNTEAFFGQGTRLTVV.

The J gene is TRBJ1-2, the V gene TRBV5-1, with D maybe TRBD1 (5 bases). Looked up from germline, CDR1 is SGHRS and CDR2 is YFSETQ. V lost 0 bases to trimming and J lost 4 bases, with 13 bases between them. The CDR3 covers 15 residues. CDR3 sequence reads: CASSLALAGLYGYTF. The DNA of the CDR3 is TGCGCCAGCAGCTTGGCCTTGGCAGGGCTCTATGGCTACACCTTC.

J is TRBJ1-6 and V is TRBV10-3; D is unresolved. CDR1 is ENHRY and CDR2 is SYGVKD in the germline V gene. The CDR3 has 12 amino acids. With 0 bases removed from V and 14 bases from J, the gap between germline ends came to 8 bases. The chain's CDR3 is CAISESRTSLHF. CDR3 DNA: TGTGCCATCAGTGAGTCGAGGACGTCCCTCCACTTT.

The gene calls are TRBV9 and TRBJ1-3; D remains ambiguous. The germline V gene has CDR1 SGDLS and CDR2 YYNGEE. Trimming pared 0 bases from V and 3 bases from J, leaving 16 bases between. The length of the CDR3 is 17 residues. CDR3 sequence: CASSVGASRIGGNTIYF. The CDR3 DNA follows: TGTGCCAGCAGCGTAGGCGCCAGTCGAATCGGTGGAAACACCATATATTTT.

The rearrangement uses TRBV19 and TRBJ1-5; 9 nucleotides match TRBD1. CDR1 is LNHDA, CDR2 SQIVND, per germline (reference sequence). This CDR3 comprises 16 residues. V lost 0 bases to trimming and J lost 3 bases; unmatched junction nucleotides: 3. The CDR3 spells CASSIDGTGPNQPQHF. The DNA for the CDR3 is TGTGCCAGTAGTATAGATGGGACAGGGCCCAATCAGCCCCAGCATTTT. Full variable domain (remainder filled in from reference TRBV19 and TRBJ1-5): DGGITQSPKYLFRKEGQNVTLSCEQNLNHDAMYWYRQDPGQGLRLIYYSQIVNDFQKGDIAEGYSVSREKKESFPLTVTSAQKNPTAFYLCASSIDGTGPNQPQHFGDGTRLSIL.

The rearrangement uses TRBV5-1 and TRBJ1-4; 7 bases fit TRBD1. Germline lookup yields CDR1 SGHRS and CDR2 YFSETQ. This CDR3 comprises 17 residues. The V gene end was trimmed by 0 bases and the J gene end by 6 bases; junction bases not matched to a gene: 11. In DNA form, the CDR3 reads TGCGCCAGCAGCTTGGATGGGATAACAGGGGCGGATGAAAAACTGTTTTTT. It translates to CASSLDGITGADEKLFF.

This chain connects TRBV6-5 to TRBJ1-1, with D possibly matching TRBD1 (6 bases). Germline V gives CDR1 MNHEY, CDR2 SVGAGI. The CDR3 contains 15 residues. Deletions cut 4 bases from V and 0 bases from J, with 12 bases between. The CDR3 reads CASSLGGLMNTEAFF. The DNA for the CDR3 is TGTGCCAGCAGTTTAGGGGGACTGATGAACACTGAAGCTTTCTTT.

The chain links TRBV7-8 to TRBJ1-5; possible D gene TRBD1, 5 bases. This CDR3 spans 13 amino acids. The germline V and J ends were trimmed by 5 bases and 6 bases, with 11 bases remaining between them. Germline CDR1 reads SGHVS; CDR2 reads FQNEAQ. The CDR3 bases are TGTGCCAGCAGCATGAATCAGGGTCAGCCCCAGCATTTT. Translating gives CASSMNQGQPQHF.

The rearrangement joins TRBV15 to TRBJ2-5; 8 nucleotides agree with TRBD1. This CDR3 region has 14 residues. V lost 3 bases and J lost 9; bases outside the gene matches: 9. The germline V gene encodes CDR1 LNHNV and CDR2 YYDKDF (reference sequence). CDR3 loop: CATSSADRERPQYF. CDR3 sequence (DNA): TGTGCCACCAGCAGTGCGGACAGGGAGAGACCCCAGTACTTC.

J is TRBJ2-1 and V is TRBV5-4; a possible D gene is TRBD2 (5 bases). CDR3 length: 15 residues. The germline V and J ends were trimmed by 3 bases and 8 bases, with 18 bases remaining between them. The germline V gene has CDR1 SGHNT and CDR2 YYREEE (reference sequence). CDR3 protein: CASSSKRNSEDEQFF. In DNA form, the CDR3 reads TGTGCCAGCAGCTCAAAGCGGAATAGTGAGGATGAGCAGTTCTTC.

This sequence joins TRBV6-2 or TRBV6-3 and TRBJ2-7; TRBD1 might be the D (5 bases). This CDR3 comprises 12 residues. Trimming removed 2 bases from V and 3 bases from J, with 5 bases in between. CDR1 is MNHEY and CDR2 is SVGEGT in the germline V gene. The CDR3 DNA reads as TGTGCCAGCAGTTACCAGGGCTACGAGCAGTACTTC. It encodes CASSYQGYEQYF.

This clone was counted between two and nine times. In DNA, the CDR3 is TGTGCCCTGGGCGGGAGGGCCATAGATACGCAGTATTTT. It specifies CALGGRAIDTQYF. The gene calls are TRBV12-3 or TRBV12-4 and TRBJ2-3; 9 bases match TRBD2. V lost 11 bases to trimming and J lost 5 bases; unmatched junction nucleotides: 8. The CDR3 is 13 residues long.

V usage is TRBV18 and J usage is TRBJ1-2; D may be TRBD1 (5 bases). V lost 3 bases to trimming and J lost 1 base, with 9 bases between them. The CDR3 spans 14 residues. Looked up from germline, CDR1 is KGHSH and CDR2 is LQKENI. The CDR3 region is CASSPYRNNYGYTF. DNA of the CDR3: TGTGCCAGCTCACCCTACAGGAATAACTATGGCTACACCTTC.

This clone was counted once. The chain employs TRBV6-6 and TRBJ2-1; 10 bases agree with TRBD2. CDR3 size: 14 residues. Per germline, CDR1 MNHNY and CDR2 SVGAGI (reference sequence). With V trimmed by 8 bases and J by 4 bases, 5 bases remained unmatched. The CDR3 coding sequence is TGTGCCAGCCTAGCGGGAGCAACGTACAATGAGCAGTTCTTC. It translates to CASLAGATYNEQFF.

The chain employs TRBV5-5 and TRBJ1-2; no clear D gene. The CDR3 covers 15 residues. V lost 0 bases and J lost 6, with 15 bases in between. The V gene's germline CDR1 is SGHKS and CDR2 YYEKEE (reference sequence). The CDR3 DNA follows: TGTGCCAGCAGCTTGGCCAGGCAACTAAGAGATGGCTACACCTTC. Translation gives CASSLARQLRDGYTF.

This rearrangement joins TRBV9 to TRBJ2-1; D is ambiguous. The CDR3 extends over 11 amino acids. Germline CDR1 reads SGDLS; CDR2 reads YYNGEE. Trimming cost V 0 bases and J 8 bases, with 3 bases left between them. The DNA for the CDR3 is TGTGCCAGCAGCGTAGGCTATGAGCAGTTCTTC. Translating it yields CASSVGYEQFF.

The genes are TRBV21-1 and TRBJ1-2. TRBV21-1 is annotated as a pseudogene. The CDR3 spans 18 residues. CDR3 in DNA: TGTGCCAGCAGCAGGAGCGGGGGCTCCCGAACGTTTGATTATGGCTACACCTTC. Translating it yields CASSRSGGSRTFDYGYTF.

This chain uses TRBV7-2 with TRBJ1-5, with 8 nucleotides matching TRBD1. Germline loops: CDR1 SGHTA, CDR2 FQGNSA. V shed 5 bases, J shed 4 bases, and the junction held 4 bases outside the gene matches. The CDR3 is made up of 14 amino acids. CDR3 sequence: CASSPGQGNQPQHF. In nucleotides, the CDR3 is TGTGCCAGCAGCCCTGGACAGGGAAATCAGCCCCAGCATTTT.

The chain has TRBV19 and TRBJ2-2, with TRBD2 matching over 11 bases. The germline V gene has CDR1 LNHDA and CDR2 SQIVND (reference sequence). The CDR3 extends over 14 amino acids. With V trimmed by 10 bases and J by 1 base, 2 bases remained unmatched. CDR3 coding DNA: TGTGCCACCGGGACTAGCGGGAACACCGGGGAGCTGTTTTTT. Its translation is CATGTSGNTGELFF.

The V call is TRBV19, the J call TRBJ2-7; D unclear. Trimming stripped 6 bases from V and 8 bases from J, with 14 bases between. The CDR3 has 12 amino acids. Germline assignment: CDR1 LNHDA and CDR2 SQIVND (reference sequence). The CDR3 coding sequence is TGTGCCAGTAGCCTTTCTAGTTCCAAGCAGTACTTC. Translating it yields CASSLSSSKQYF.

The chain uses TRBV6-5 and TRBJ1-5; D unresolved. Germline V gene lookup returns CDR1 MNHEY and CDR2 SVGAGI. V was shortened by 5 bases and J by 2 bases, with 7 bases between the two germline ends. The CDR3 length is 13 residues. Written as DNA, the CDR3 is TGTGCCAGCAGTAGTGCCGGCAATCAGCCCCAGCATTTT. Encoded protein: CASSSAGNQPQHF.

This chain connects TRBV3-1 (or the pseudogene TRBV3-2) to TRBJ1-1; 8 bases fit TRBD1. The CDR3 runs to 17 residues. The V segment lost 3 bases and the J segment 3 bases; nucleotides outside the gene matches: 12. CDR1 and CDR2 from the germline V gene are LGHDT and YNNKEL (reference sequence). The CDR3 here is CASSQVQGARGDTEAFF. CDR3 sequence (DNA): TGTGCCAGCAGCCAGGTCCAGGGGGCCAGGGGGGACACTGAAGCTTTCTTT.

V usage is TRBV5-1 and J usage is TRBJ2-3; D uncertain. Trimming took 7 bases from V and 5 from J, leaving 20 bases between them. Germline CDR1 and CDR2: SGHRS and YFSETQ. The CDR3 extends over 15 amino acids. CDR3 bases: TGCGCCAGCGGGTTCTTGGCGGCCGTAAGAGATACGCAGTATTTT. It specifies CASGFLAAVRDTQYF.